The clone carrying this T cell receptor beta chain was detected a few times. Amplification used 60 Vbeta primers and 13 Jbeta primers. Measured with immunoSEQ multiplex PCR; TCRdb has only the in-frame clones, and not every one. The repertoire holds approximately 150,000 clones, with roughly 80% as singletons. The sample is drawn from a study of cytomegalovirus exposure and HLA in healthy donors. Sequencing input: PBMCs. The receptor's source is a man aged 25 to 40 in good health and CMV-seronegative.

CDR3 sequence: CATSRGAGESEEQFF. The CDR3, as DNA: TGTGCCACCAGCAGGGGGGCAGGGGAGAGTGAGGAACAGTTCTTC. The rearrangement joins TRBV15 to TRBJ2-1, with D tentatively TRBD1 (6 bases). The CDR3 runs to 15 residues. V shed 3 bases and J shed 13 bases, with 22 bases lying between them. Germline CDR1 and CDR2: LNHNV and YYDKDF (reference sequence). Supplemented by reference TRBV15 and TRBJ2-1, the full variable domain reads DAMVIQNPRYQVTQFGKPVTLSCSQTLNHNVMYWYQQKSSQAPKLLFHYYDKDFNNEADTPDNFQSRRPNTSFCFLDIRSPGLGDTAMYLCATSRGAGESEEQFFGPGTRLTVL.